The TCR beta chain described here comes from a study of early T cells in non-severe SARS-CoV-2 infection. In the study overall: The chains were unpaired, and the sequenced material was bulk RNA from unsorted whole blood.

TCRdb ran MiXCR on the 5' RACE reads and lists one entry per CDR3 protein. The sample gives some 50,000 distinct CDR3 sequences, 7.5% to 9% of which show up once; approximately 4% is in the top ten. Looked up from germline, CDR1 is SGHRS and CDR2 is YFSETQ. Trimming took off 2 bases at V and 4 bases at J, with 12 bases between the two ends. The CDR3 contains 14 residues. The chain employs TRBV5-1 and TRBJ1-2; D might be TRBD1 (5 bases). This sequence originates from an adult who was a healthcare worker with PCR-confirmed SARS-CoV-2 infection or an uninfected control (not recorded which). The source was whole blood, collected at baseline. The CDR3 loop reads CASSLLEQGYGYTF. CDR3 bases: TGCGCCAGCAGCTTACTGGAGCAGGGCTATGGCTACACCTTC. Full variable domain (remainder filled in from reference TRBV5-1 and TRBJ1-2): KAGVTQTPRYLIKTRGQQVTLSCSPISGHRSVSWYQQTPGQGLQFLFEYFSETQRNKGNFPGRFSGRQFSNSRSEMNVSTLELGDSALYLCASSLLEQGYGYTFGSGTRLTVV.